This TCR beta chain came from a study of blood T cell repertoires in COVID-19. The CDR3 extends over 14 amino acids. Germline loops: CDR1 GTSNPN, CDR2 SVGIG (reference sequence). The ends lost 4 bases at V and 5 bases at J; junction bases unmatched: 9. TCRdb's table, derived via immunoSEQ multiplex PCR, lists solely in-frame clones and lacks some. Here the sample spans roughly 68,000 clones, approximately 90% being singletons. This clone showed up just a few times. The V call is TRBV30, the J call TRBJ2-7; TRBD1 matches 9 bases. Sequencing was carried out using peripheral blood. The receptor was isolated from a woman at least 80 years old with active COVID-19. This CDR3 is CAWTRRDRVNEQYF. The CDR3 DNA sequence: TGTGCCTGGACTCGCCGGGACAGGGTTAACGAGCAGTACTTC.